These 32 T cell receptor beta chains came from one sample sequenced in a study of T-cell memory formation after mild COVID-19. Via MiXCR, TCRdb re-called the 5' RACE reads, giving one row per CDR3 protein. Among about 210,000 distinct CDR3 sequences listed, approximately 30% were seen once. The sequenced material came from PBMCs or a T cell subset sorted from them (not recorded which). Receptors originate from an adult woman who had mild COVID-19 (a few samples of this study predate the infection). Cell type and time point are not known.

This clonotype has more than one count but fewer than ten. This chain joins TRBV20-1 and TRBJ2-5; D remains unclear. Trimming left V 6 bases short and J 5 bases short, with 7 bases between. Germline V gene sequence: CDR1 DFQATT, CDR2 SNEGSKA (reference sequence). The CDR3 extends over 10 amino acids. The CDR3 reads CSATWETQYF. CDR3 nucleotide sequence: TGCAGTGCCACCTGGGAGACCCAGTACTTC.

The chain links TRBV12-3 or TRBV12-4 to TRBJ1-2; no reliable D call. V shed 6 bases and J shed 1 base, with 9 bases lying between them. This CDR3 is 13 amino acids long. The CDR3 DNA is TGTGCCAGCAGATCTAGCGGTAACTATGGCTACACCTTC. Its protein is CASRSSGNYGYTF.

This clonotype came up a few times. The J gene is TRBJ1-1, the V gene TRBV7-3, with D perhaps TRBD1 (5 bases). V lost 5 bases and J 8 bases, leaving 15 bases between the germline ends. This CDR3 has 13 amino acids. Germline loops: CDR1 SGHTA, CDR2 FQGTGA. The CDR3 spells CASSLGAHGEAFF. The CDR3 DNA reads as TGTGCCAGCAGCCTCGGGGCCCATGGGGAAGCTTTCTTT.

The rearrangement links TRBV7-2 to TRBJ2-1; D is tentatively TRBD1 or TRBD2 (5 bases each). Germline V gene lookup returns CDR1 SGHTA and CDR2 FQGNSA. Trimming left V 4 bases short and J 4 bases short, with 23 bases between. This CDR3 is built from 18 residues. The CDR3 reads CASSSAEFEGWTYNEQFF. In nucleotides, the CDR3 is TGTGCCAGCAGCTCCGCCGAGTTCGAGGGATGGACATACAATGAGCAGTTCTTC. The full variable domain, its missing parts supplied by reference TRBV7-2 and TRBJ2-1, is GAGVSQSPSNKVTEKGKDVELRCDPISGHTALYWYRQSLGQGLEFLIYFQGNSAPDKSGLPSDRFSAERTGGSVSTLTIQRTQQEDSAVYLCASSSAEFEGWTYNEQFFGPGTRLTVL.

This clonotype was recorded at least ten times. The V and J genes are TRBV7-9 and TRBJ2-3; D could derive from TRBD1 or TRBD2 (5 bases each). The CDR3 loop spans 15 amino acids. CDR1 is SEHNR and CDR2 is FQNEAQ in the germline V gene (reference sequence). Trimming shortened V by 4 bases and J by 2 bases, and 13 bases separated the two germline ends. CDR3: CASSSGGGTTDTQYF. The CDR3 DNA is TGTGCCAGCAGCTCGGGCGGTGGGACCACAGATACGCAGTATTTT.

This clonotype was counted a few times. This chain connects TRBV6-2 or TRBV6-3 to TRBJ2-1; 7 positions agree with TRBD1. The CDR3 consists of 17 residues. V shed 5 bases and J 4 bases; nucleotides not matched to a gene: 14. CDR1 MNHEY and CDR2 SVGEGT come from the germline V gene. The CDR3 spells CASSLTEPGQPYNEQFF. The CDR3 DNA reads TGTGCCAGCAGTCTTACTGAACCGGGACAGCCTTACAATGAGCAGTTCTTC.

The V call is TRBV7-9, the J call TRBJ2-1; TRBD2 aligns across 10 bases. After removal of 1 base from V and 5 bases from J, the junction contained 5 bases not matched to a gene. CDR3 length equals 16 residues. CDR1 and CDR2 from the germline V gene are SEHNR and FQNEAQ (reference sequence). CDR3 residues: CASSLVTSGAHNEQFF. The CDR3 DNA reads TGTGCCAGCAGCTTAGTTACTAGCGGGGCTCACAATGAGCAGTTCTTC.

The V call is TRBV2, the J call TRBJ1-1; D is unclear. Trimming cost V 7 bases and J 4 bases, with 10 bases left between them. CDR1 is SNHLY and CDR2 is FYNNEI in the germline V gene. The CDR3 length is 12 residues. The CDR3 bases are TGTGCCAGCACTCGGACTTCCACTGAAGCTTTCTTT. Translating gives CASTRTSTEAFF.

This clonotype was observed many times. This rearrangement joins TRBV24-1 to TRBJ2-1; perhaps TRBD1 as D (6 bases). The germline gives CDR1 KGHDR, CDR2 SFDVKD. This CDR3 comprises 14 residues. The ends were cut back, 4 bases at V and 4 bases at J, with 10 bases in the middle. This CDR3 is CATSDHRGYNEQFF. CDR3 nucleotide sequence: TGTGCCACCAGTGACCATAGGGGGTACAATGAGCAGTTCTTC.

This clonotype was found a few times. The rearrangement uses TRBV24-1 and TRBJ1-1; weak D call: TRBD1 (5 bases). V shed 5 bases and J shed 2 bases, with 11 bases lying between them. Germline CDR1 reads KGHDR; CDR2 reads SFDVKD. The CDR3 length is 14 residues. The CDR3 sequence is CATSGAGTNTEAFF. DNA of the CDR3: TGTGCCACCAGTGGGGCAGGGACCAACACTGAAGCTTTCTTT.

This clonotype was seen only a few times. CDR3 in DNA: TGTGCCAGCAGCCAGAATGCGGACAGGCTTGCGATAAGACAACACTCCTACGAGCAGTACTTC. It codes for CASSQNADRLAIRQHSYEQYF. The gene calls are TRBV7-2 and TRBJ2-7, with TRBD1 identical over 7 bases. CDR3 length: 21 residues. V lost 5 bases and J lost 0; bases outside the gene matches: 25. The germline CDR1 and CDR2 sequences are SGHTA and FQGNSA. Full variable domain (rest looked up from reference TRBV7-2 and TRBJ2-7): GAGVSQSPSNKVTEKGKDVELRCDPISGHTALYWYRQSLGQGLEFLIYFQGNSAPDKSGLPSDRFSAERTGGSVSTLTIQRTQQEDSAVYLCASSQNADRLAIRQHSYEQYFGPGTRLTVT.

This sequence joins TRBV14 and TRBJ2-2, with D hard to call. The CDR3 has 15 amino acids. Germline V gene sequence: CDR1 SGHDN, CDR2 FVKESK. The ends were cut back, 0 bases at V and 6 bases at J, with 11 bases in the middle. This CDR3 is CASSQESWTPGELFF. The CDR3, as DNA: TGTGCCAGCAGCCAAGAAAGTTGGACCCCCGGGGAGCTGTTTTTT.

J is TRBJ2-7 and V is TRBV7-9; 10 bases are a match to TRBD1. Germline V lookup: CDR1 SEHNR, CDR2 FQNEAQ (reference sequence). The CDR3 is 15 amino acids. The junction had 10 bases not matched to a gene; V was cut back by 9 bases and J by 2 bases. The CDR3 nucleotides read TGTGCCAGTTCCCACCGGGACAGGGGTACCTACGAGCAGTACTTC. It yields the protein CASSHRDRGTYEQYF.

This clonotype came up a few times. The chain combines TRBV15 with TRBJ1-2; D ambiguous. Trimming removed 0 bases at V and 14 bases at J, with 16 bases between. This CDR3 contains 13 residues. Germline V gene lookup returns CDR1 LNHNV and CDR2 YYDKDF (reference sequence). This CDR3 is CATSRDLVASQTF. CDR3 nucleotides: TGTGCCACCAGCAGAGATTTGGTAGCCAGTCAGACCTTC.

The CDR3 bases are TGTGCCAGTAGTGGTAGGGACGGATCCTACGAGCAGTACTTC. It codes for CASSGRDGSYEQYF. This chain links TRBV19 with TRBJ2-7; D is tentatively TRBD1 or TRBD2 (5 bases each). Germline V gene sequence: CDR1 LNHDA, CDR2 SQIVND (reference sequence). The CDR3 totals 14 residues. Trimming cost V 5 bases and J 1 base, with 12 bases left between them.

This chain connects TRBV12-3 or TRBV12-4 to TRBJ1-1; D ambiguous. V was shortened by 7 bases and J by 9 bases, with 12 bases between the two germline ends. The CDR3 contains 11 residues. The CDR3 region is CASTRAEKAFF. The CDR3 DNA is TGTGCCAGCACTAGGGCAGAGAAAGCTTTCTTT.

The rearrangement links TRBV11-2 to TRBJ2-1; 7 bases map to TRBD2. The ends lost 4 bases at V and 8 bases at J; junction bases unmatched: 11. Germline assignment: CDR1 SGHAT and CDR2 FQNNGV. The CDR3 has 15 residues. The CDR3 is CASSSGSRGEYEQFF. CDR3 coding DNA: TGTGCCAGCAGCTCCGGATCCCGGGGGGAGTATGAGCAGTTCTTC.

This chain joins TRBV6-2 or TRBV6-3 and TRBJ2-7, with TRBD1 matching 9 bases. Germline loops: CDR1 MNHEY, CDR2 SVGEGT. J gave up 6 bases and V 6 bases, and 9 bases lay outside the gene matches. This CDR3 is built from 14 residues. CDR3 DNA: TGTGCCAGCAGCATCGGGTGGACAGGGGCCGAGCAGTACTTC. It yields the protein CASSIGWTGAEQYF.

The chain couples TRBV7-6 to TRBJ2-1; the D is unclear. The CDR3 extends over 16 amino acids. Germline V lookup: CDR1 SGHVS, CDR2 FNYEAQ. The V gene lost 6 bases and the J gene lost 0 bases, with 15 bases spanning the gap. The CDR3 DNA sequence: TGTGCCAGCAGTCCCCTTGTGTACGGCTCCTACAATGAGCAGTTCTTC. Residues: CASSPLVYGSYNEQFF.

The J gene is TRBJ2-3, the V gene TRBV20-1; D is possibly TRBD2 (5 bases). V lost 3 bases, J lost 0 bases, and 13 bases lay in between. The germline V gene has CDR1 DFQATT and CDR2 SNEGSKA (reference sequence). This CDR3 has 15 residues. The CDR3 protein is CSASPRTSSTDTQYF. The CDR3 DNA reads as TGCAGTGCTAGCCCTAGGACTTCTAGCACAGATACGCAGTATTTT.

The chain carries TRBV19 and TRBJ1-1; D ambiguous. CDR3 length: 14 amino acids. Looked up from germline, CDR1 is LNHDA and CDR2 is SQIVND (reference sequence). V was trimmed by 7 bases and J by 10 bases, leaving 22 bases between them. CDR3 loop: CASIPPGRPSGAFF. CDR3 DNA sequence: TGTGCCAGTATACCCCCGGGCCGACCTTCAGGAGCTTTCTTT.

The sample holds a few counts of this clonotype. This chain links TRBV24-1 with TRBJ2-1; weak D call: TRBD1 (6 bases). V lost 5 bases, J lost 2 bases, and 15 bases lay in between. There are 16 residues in the CDR3. Germline lookup yields CDR1 KGHDR and CDR2 SFDVKD. CDR3 loop: CATSVTGPATYNEQFF. CDR3 in DNA: TGTGCCACCAGTGTTACAGGGCCCGCAACCTACAATGAGCAGTTCTTC.

This clonotype was detected only a few times. V usage is TRBV30 and J usage is TRBJ2-7; D may be TRBD2 (5 bases). Trimming took off 5 bases at V and 2 bases at J, with 13 bases between the two ends. This CDR3 region has 13 residues. The germline V gene has CDR1 GTSNPN and CDR2 SVGIG (reference sequence). CDR3 in amino acids: CAWEGRRTYEQYF. In DNA, the CDR3 is TGTGCCTGGGAGGGCCGTCGGACCTACGAGCAGTACTTC.

This clonotype showed up just a few times. The V call is TRBV9, the J call TRBJ2-7; 10 nucleotides line up with TRBD1. Trimming took 4 bases from V and 2 from J; bases not matched to a gene: 3. CDR3 length: 14 amino acids. The germline gives CDR1 SGDLS, CDR2 YYNGEE. CDR3 residues: CASSIGTGAYEQYF. In DNA form, the CDR3 reads TGTGCCAGCAGCATCGGGACAGGGGCCTACGAGCAGTACTTC.

This clonotype was picked up a small number of times. The gene calls are TRBV5-1 and TRBJ1-1; tentatively, D is TRBD1 (5 bases). This CDR3 region has 16 residues. Germline V gene sequence: CDR1 SGHRS, CDR2 YFSETQ. V shed 4 bases and J shed 3 bases, with 19 bases lying between them. The CDR3 nucleotides read TGCGCCAGCAGCCAGGGTTCGGTCATAGCGGACACTGAAGCTTTCTTT. Translated, it gives CASSQGSVIADTEAFF.

This clonotype has more than one count but fewer than ten. The V gene is TRBV29-1, the J gene TRBJ1-1; possibly TRBD1 for D (6 bases). Per the germline V gene, CDR1 is SQVTM and CDR2 is ANQGSEA. The CDR3 sequence is 13 residues long. Trimming removed 5 bases from V and 1 base from J, with 11 bases in between. The CDR3 nucleotides read TGCAGCGTTCGGGACACATCGAACACTGAAGCTTTCTTT. Encoded protein: CSVRDTSNTEAFF. Complete variable domain (other parts from reference TRBV29-1 and TRBJ1-1): SAVISQKPSRDICQRGTSLTIQCQVDSQVTMMFWYRQQPGQSLTLIATANQGSEATYESGFVIDKFPISRPNLTFSTLTVSNMSPEDSSIYLCSVRDTSNTEAFFGQGTRLTVV.

This rearrangement joins TRBV10-3 to TRBJ2-1; no clear D. The CDR3 has 13 amino acids. Trimming took 6 bases from V and 0 from J, leaving 6 bases between them. Germline assignment: CDR1 ENHRY and CDR2 SYGVKD. The CDR3 DNA is TGTGCCATCAGCCCCGGCTCCTACAATGAGCAGTTCTTC. Residues: CAISPGSYNEQFF.

This clonotype occurred a few times. The chain combines TRBV12-3 or TRBV12-4 with TRBJ2-3, with D possibly TRBD1 on 6 matching bases. Trimming removed 4 bases from V and 3 bases from J, with 23 bases in between. This CDR3 region has 18 residues. Here the CDR3 reads CASSSPQGTNHWTDTQYF. The CDR3 DNA is TGTGCCAGCAGTTCGCCCCAGGGGACCAACCATTGGACAGATACGCAGTATTTT.

The V and J genes are TRBV5-6 and TRBJ1-6, with a possible D match to TRBD1 (6 bases). V shed 1 base and J shed 9 bases, with 14 bases lying between them. The germline V gene encodes CDR1 SGHDT and CDR2 YYEEEE. The length of the CDR3 is 15 residues. Here the CDR3 DNA reads TGTGCCAGCAGCTTGATGGAACAGGGAGCTTCACCCCTCCACTTT. Protein product: CASSLMEQGASPLHF.

This chain links TRBV7-2 with TRBJ1-6, with TRBD1 matching 8 bases. The CDR3 consists of 16 residues. Germline values: CDR1 SGHTA, CDR2 FQGNSA. V trimming: 4 bases; J trimming: 9 bases; junction bases outside the gene matches: 11. The CDR3 loop reads CASSSRTGPPPSPLHF. For the CDR3, the DNA is TGTGCCAGCAGCTCGAGGACAGGGCCACCACCTTCACCCCTCCACTTT.

The chain links TRBV10-3 to TRBJ2-7, with D possibly TRBD2 on 5 matching bases. The ends were cut back, 7 bases at V and 7 bases at J, with 11 bases in the middle. There are 11 residues in the CDR3. Germline V gene data show CDR1 as ENHRY and CDR2 as SYGVKD. The CDR3 region is CAITRGGEQYF. CDR3 sequence (DNA): TGTGCCATCACACGTGGAGGAGAGCAGTACTTC.

The sample holds a few counts of this clonotype. J is TRBJ2-3 and V is TRBV29-1; TRBD2 aligns across 8 bases. CDR1 and CDR2 from the germline V gene are SQVTM and ANQGSEA. J gave up 0 bases and V 7 bases, and 12 bases lay outside the gene matches. The CDR3 extends over 16 amino acids. In nucleotides, the CDR3 is TGCAGCGGTGTTAAGCGCCCTAGCGGGAGCACAGATACGCAGTATTTT. Its protein is CSGVKRPSGSTDTQYF.